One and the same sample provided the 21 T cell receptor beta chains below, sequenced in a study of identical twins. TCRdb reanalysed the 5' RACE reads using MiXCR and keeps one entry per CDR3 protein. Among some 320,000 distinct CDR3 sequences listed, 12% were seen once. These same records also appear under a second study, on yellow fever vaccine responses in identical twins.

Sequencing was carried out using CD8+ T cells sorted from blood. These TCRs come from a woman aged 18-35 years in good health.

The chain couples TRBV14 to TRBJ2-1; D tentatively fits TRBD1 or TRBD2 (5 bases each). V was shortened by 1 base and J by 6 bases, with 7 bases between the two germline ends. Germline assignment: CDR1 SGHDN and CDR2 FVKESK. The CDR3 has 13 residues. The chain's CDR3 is CASSQVGTNEQFF. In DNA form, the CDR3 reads TGTGCCAGCAGCCAAGTGGGGACCAATGAGCAGTTCTTC.

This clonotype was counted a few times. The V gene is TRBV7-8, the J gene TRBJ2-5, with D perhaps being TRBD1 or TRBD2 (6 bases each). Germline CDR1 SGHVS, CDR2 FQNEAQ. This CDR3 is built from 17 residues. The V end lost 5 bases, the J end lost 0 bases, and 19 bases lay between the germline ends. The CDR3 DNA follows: TGTGCCAGCAGCCCCGTTGGGGGCGGGGCGAACCAAGAGACCCAGTACTTC. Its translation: CASSPVGGGANQETQYF.

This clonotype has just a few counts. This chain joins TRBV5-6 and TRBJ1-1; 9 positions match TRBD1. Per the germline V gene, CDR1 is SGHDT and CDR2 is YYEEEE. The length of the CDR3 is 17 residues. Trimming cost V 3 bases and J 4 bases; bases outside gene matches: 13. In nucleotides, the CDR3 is TGTGCCAGCAGCTCCAACCGGGACAGGGTTTTGGGCACTGAAGCTTTCTTT. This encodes CASSSNRDRVLGTEAFF.

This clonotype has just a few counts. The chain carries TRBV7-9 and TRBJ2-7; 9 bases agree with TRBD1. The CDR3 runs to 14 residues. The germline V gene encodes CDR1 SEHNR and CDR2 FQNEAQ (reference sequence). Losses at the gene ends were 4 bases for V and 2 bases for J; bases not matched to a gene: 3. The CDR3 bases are TGTGCCAGCAGCTGGACAGGGGACGCCTACGAGCAGTACTTC. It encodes CASSWTGDAYEQYF.

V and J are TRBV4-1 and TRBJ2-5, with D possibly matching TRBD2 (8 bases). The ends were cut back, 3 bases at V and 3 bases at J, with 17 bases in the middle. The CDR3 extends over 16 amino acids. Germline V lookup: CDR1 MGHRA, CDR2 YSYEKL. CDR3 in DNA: TGCGCCAGCAGCCATATATTAGCGGGGACAGAAGAGACCCAGTACTTC. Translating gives CASSHILAGTEETQYF.

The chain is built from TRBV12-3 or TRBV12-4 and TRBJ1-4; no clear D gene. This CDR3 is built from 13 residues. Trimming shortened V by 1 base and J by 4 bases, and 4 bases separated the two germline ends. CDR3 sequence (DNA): TGTGCCAGCAGTTTAGATTTTAATGAAAAACTGTTTTTT. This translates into CASSLDFNEKLFF.

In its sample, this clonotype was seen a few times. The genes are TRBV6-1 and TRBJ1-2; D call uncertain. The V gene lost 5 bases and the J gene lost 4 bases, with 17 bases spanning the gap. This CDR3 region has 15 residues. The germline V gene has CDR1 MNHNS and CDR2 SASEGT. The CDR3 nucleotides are TGTGCCAGCAGTCGAGCCTTGGAACTTGGCTATGGCTACACCTTC. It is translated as CASSRALELGYGYTF.

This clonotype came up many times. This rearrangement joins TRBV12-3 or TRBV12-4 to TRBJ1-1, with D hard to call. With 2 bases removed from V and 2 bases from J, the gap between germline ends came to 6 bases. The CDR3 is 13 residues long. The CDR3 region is CASSLYLNTEAFF. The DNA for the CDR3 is TGTGCCAGCAGTTTATATCTCAACACTGAAGCTTTCTTT.

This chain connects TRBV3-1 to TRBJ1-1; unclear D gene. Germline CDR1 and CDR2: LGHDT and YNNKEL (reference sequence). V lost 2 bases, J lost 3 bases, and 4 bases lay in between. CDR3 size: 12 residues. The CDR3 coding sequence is TGTGCCAGCAGCCAACTGGACACTGAAGCTTTCTTT. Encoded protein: CASSQLDTEAFF. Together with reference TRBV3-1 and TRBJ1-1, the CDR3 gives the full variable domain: DTAVSQTPKYLVTQMGNDKSIKCEQNLGHDTMYWYKQDSKKFLKIMFSYNNKELIINETVPNRFSPKSPDKAHLNLHINSLELGDSAVYFCASSQLDTEAFFGQGTRLTVV.

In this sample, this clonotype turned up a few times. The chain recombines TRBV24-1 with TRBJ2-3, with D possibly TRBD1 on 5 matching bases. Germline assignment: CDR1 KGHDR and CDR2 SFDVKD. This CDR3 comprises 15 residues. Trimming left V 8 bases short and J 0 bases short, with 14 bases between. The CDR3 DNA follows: TGTGCCACCATGGGGCACACAGCTAGCACAGATACGCAGTATTTT. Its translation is CATMGHTASTDTQYF.

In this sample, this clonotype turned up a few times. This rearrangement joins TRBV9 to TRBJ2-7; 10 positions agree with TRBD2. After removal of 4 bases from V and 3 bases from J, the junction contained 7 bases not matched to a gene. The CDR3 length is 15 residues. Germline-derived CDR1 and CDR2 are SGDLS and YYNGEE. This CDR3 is CASSPETSGLYEQYF. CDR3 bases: TGTGCCAGCAGCCCCGAGACTAGCGGGCTCTACGAGCAGTACTTC.

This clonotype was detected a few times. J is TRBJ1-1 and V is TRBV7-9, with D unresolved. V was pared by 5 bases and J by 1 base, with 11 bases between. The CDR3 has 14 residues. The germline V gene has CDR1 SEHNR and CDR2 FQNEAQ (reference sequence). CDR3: CASSPTDPNTEAFF. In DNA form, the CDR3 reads TGTGCCAGCAGCCCAACTGATCCGAACACTGAAGCTTTCTTT.

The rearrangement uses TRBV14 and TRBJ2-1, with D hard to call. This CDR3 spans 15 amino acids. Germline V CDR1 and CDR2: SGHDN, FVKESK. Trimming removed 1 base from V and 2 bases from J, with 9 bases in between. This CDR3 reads CASSQVLGTYNEQFF. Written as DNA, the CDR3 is TGTGCCAGCAGCCAAGTCTTAGGGACCTACAATGAGCAGTTCTTC.

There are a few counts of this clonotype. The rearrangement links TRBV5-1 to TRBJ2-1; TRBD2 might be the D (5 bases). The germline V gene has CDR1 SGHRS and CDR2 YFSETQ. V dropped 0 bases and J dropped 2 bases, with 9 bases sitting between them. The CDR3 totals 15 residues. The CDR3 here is CASSLGGSPYNEQFF. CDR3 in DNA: TGCGCCAGCAGCTTGGGTGGGAGTCCCTACAATGAGCAGTTCTTC.

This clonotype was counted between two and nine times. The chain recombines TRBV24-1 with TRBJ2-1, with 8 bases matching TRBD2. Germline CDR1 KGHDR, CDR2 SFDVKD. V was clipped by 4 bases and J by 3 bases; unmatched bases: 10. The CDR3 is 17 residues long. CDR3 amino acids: CATSDRNSGEYYNEQFF. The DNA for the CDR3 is TGTGCCACCAGTGACCGTAATAGCGGGGAATACTACAATGAGCAGTTCTTC.

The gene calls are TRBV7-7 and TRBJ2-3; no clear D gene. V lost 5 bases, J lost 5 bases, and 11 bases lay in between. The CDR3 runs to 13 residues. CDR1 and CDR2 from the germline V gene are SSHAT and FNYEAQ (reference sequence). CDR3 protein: CASSPSPIDTQYF. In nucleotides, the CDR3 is TGTGCCAGCAGCCCAAGCCCGATAGATACGCAGTATTTT.

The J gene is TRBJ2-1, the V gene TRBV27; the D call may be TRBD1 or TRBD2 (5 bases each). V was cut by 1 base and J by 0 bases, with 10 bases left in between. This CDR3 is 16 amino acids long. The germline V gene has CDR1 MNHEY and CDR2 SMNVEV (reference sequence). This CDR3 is CASSLWGFNSYNEQFF. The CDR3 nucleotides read TGTGCCAGCAGTTTATGGGGGTTTAACTCCTACAATGAGCAGTTCTTC.

The CDR3 nucleotides are TGTGCCAGCAGCGTAGGGGCTACGGGCGAGCAGTACTTC. Translating it yields CASSVGATGEQYF. The chain employs TRBV9 and TRBJ2-7; D unclear. The V and J ends lost 0 bases and 6 bases respectively, with 10 bases between them. Germline values: CDR1 SGDLS, CDR2 YYNGEE. The CDR3 covers 13 residues.

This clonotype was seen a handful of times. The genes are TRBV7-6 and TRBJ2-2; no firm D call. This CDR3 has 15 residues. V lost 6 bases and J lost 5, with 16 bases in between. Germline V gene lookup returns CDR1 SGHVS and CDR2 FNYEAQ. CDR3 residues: CASSILTAKTGELFF. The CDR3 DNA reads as TGTGCCAGCAGTATACTTACGGCAAAAACCGGGGAGCTGTTTTTT.

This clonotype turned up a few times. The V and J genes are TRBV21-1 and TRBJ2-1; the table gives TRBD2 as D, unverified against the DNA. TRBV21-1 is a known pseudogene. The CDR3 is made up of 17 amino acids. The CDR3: CASSKGQREGQWNEQFF. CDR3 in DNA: TGTGCCAGCAGCAAAGGTCAGCGGGAGGGCCAGTGGAATGAGCAGTTCTTC.

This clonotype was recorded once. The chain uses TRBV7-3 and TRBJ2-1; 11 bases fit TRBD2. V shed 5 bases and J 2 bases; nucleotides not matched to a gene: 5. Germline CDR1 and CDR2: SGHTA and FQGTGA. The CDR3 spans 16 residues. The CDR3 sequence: CASSPYSGRAYNEQFF. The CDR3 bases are TGTGCCAGCAGCCCTTATAGCGGGAGGGCCTACAATGAGCAGTTCTTC.